This entry features one T cell receptor beta chain sequence. The target antigen is unknown. The sample comes from a study of T cell repertoires in cytomegalovirus infection. This CDR3 spans 16 amino acids. Germline V gives CDR1 KGHDR, CDR2 SFDVKD. Trimming cost V 2 bases and J 1 base; bases outside gene matches: 5. TCRdb recomputed calls from the reads with MiXCR, one row per CDR3 protein. The sample holds about 500,000 distinct CDR3 sequences; roughly a third are singletons and the top ten take about 17%. This TCR came from a human donor in good health (CMV status not recorded). Some clones in this sample may be carry-over from other donors' samples. This chain joins TRBV24-1 and TRBJ2-3, with 7 bases matching TRBD1. Sequenced material: cultured PBMCs, taken from culture after CMV antigen stimulation. The CDR3 here is CATSDSRDRGTDTQYF. The CDR3 nucleotides are TGTGCCACCAGTGATTCCCGTGACAGGGGCACAGATACGCAGTATTTT.